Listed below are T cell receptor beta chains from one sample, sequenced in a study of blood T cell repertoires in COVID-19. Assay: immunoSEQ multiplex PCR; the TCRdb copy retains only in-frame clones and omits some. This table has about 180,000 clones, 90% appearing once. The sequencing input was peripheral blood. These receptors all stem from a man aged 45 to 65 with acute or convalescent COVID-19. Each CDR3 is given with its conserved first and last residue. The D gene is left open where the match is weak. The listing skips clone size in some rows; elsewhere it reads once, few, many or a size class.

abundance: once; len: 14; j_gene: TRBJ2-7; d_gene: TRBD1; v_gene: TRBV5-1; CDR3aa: CASSTRTGGYEQYF; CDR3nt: TGCGCCAGCAGTACCCGGACAGGGGGCTACGAGCAGTACTTC
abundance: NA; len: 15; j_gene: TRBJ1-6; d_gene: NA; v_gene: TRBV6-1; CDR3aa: CASSEDFSYNSPLHF; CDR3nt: TGTGCCAGCAGTGAAGATTTCAGCTATAATTCACCCCTCCACTTT
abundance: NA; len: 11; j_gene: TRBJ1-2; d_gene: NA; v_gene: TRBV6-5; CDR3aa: CASTVNYGYTF; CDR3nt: TGTGCCAGCACCGTGAACTATGGCTACACCTTC
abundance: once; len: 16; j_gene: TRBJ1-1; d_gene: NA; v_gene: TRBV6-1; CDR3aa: CASSERWGGAGTEAFF; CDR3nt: TGTGCCAGCAGTGAACGTTGGGGGGGAGCTGGCACTGAAGCTTTCTTT
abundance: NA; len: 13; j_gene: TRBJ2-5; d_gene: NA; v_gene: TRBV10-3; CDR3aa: CAISERERETQYF; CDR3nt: TGTGCCATCAGTGAGAGGGAGAGAGAGACCCAGTACTTC
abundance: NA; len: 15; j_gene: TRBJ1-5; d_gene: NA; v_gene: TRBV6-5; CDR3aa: CASSYRSGGNQPQHF; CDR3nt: TGTGCCAGCAGTTACAGGTCGGGAGGCAATCAGCCCCAGCATTTT
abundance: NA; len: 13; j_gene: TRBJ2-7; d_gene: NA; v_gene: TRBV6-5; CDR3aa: CASRTPSSYEQYF; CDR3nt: TGTGCCAGCAGGACTCCTTCCTCCTACGAGCAGTACTTC
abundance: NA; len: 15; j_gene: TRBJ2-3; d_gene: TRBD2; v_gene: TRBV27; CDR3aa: CASSLAGGMRDTQYF; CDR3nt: TGTGCCAGCAGTCTAGCGGGAGGGATGAGAGATACGCAGTATTTT
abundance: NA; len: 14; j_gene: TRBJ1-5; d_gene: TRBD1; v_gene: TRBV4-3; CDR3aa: CASSQGQGDQPQHF; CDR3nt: TGCGCCAGCAGCCAGGGACAGGGGGACCAGCCCCAGCATTTT
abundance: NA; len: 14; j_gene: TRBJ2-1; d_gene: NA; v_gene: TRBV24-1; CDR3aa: CATSDFRRDNEQFF; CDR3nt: TGTGCCACCAGTGATTTCCGGAGAGACAATGAGCAGTTCTTC
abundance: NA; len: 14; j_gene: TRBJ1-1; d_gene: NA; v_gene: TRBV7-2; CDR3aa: CASSLGVQGGEAFF; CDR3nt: TGTGCCAGCAGCTTAGGGGTGCAGGGCGGTGAAGCTTTCTTT
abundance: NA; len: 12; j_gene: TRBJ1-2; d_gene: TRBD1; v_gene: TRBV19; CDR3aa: CASKDRDSGYTF; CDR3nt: TGTGCCTCCAAGGACAGGGATTCTGGCTACACCTTC
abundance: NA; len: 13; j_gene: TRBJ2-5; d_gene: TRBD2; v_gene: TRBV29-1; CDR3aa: CSAIGGLAITQYF; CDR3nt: TGCAGCGCCATAGGGGGACTAGCTATTACCCAGTACTTC
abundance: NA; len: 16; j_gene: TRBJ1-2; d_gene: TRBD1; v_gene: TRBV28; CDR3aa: CASSLGPSGQGDGYTF; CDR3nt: TGTGCCAGCAGTTTAGGGCCCTCGGGACAGGGGGACGGCTACACCTTC
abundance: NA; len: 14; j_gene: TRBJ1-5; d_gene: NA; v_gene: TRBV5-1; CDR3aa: CASSLGGRNQPQHF; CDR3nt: TGCGCCAGCAGCCTCGGAGGGCGCAATCAGCCCCAGCATTTT
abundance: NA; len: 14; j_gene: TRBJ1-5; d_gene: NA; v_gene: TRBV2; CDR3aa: CASNLRDNWQPQHF; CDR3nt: TGTGCCAGCAACCTCCGGGACAATTGGCAGCCCCAGCATTTT
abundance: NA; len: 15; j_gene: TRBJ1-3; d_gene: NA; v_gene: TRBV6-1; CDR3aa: CASSEGWRAGNTIYF; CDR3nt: TGTGCCAGCAGTGAAGGGTGGAGGGCTGGAAACACCATATATTTT
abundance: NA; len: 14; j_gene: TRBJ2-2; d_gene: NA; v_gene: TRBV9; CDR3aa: CASSVLTSSGELFF; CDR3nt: TGTGCCAGCAGCGTCCTAACTAGCTCCGGGGAGCTGTTTTTT
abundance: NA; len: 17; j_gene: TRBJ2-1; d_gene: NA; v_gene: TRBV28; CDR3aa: CASSSNEQGFQLNEQFF; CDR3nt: TGTGCCAGCAGTTCGAATGAACAGGGTTTTCAACTCAATGAGCAGTTCTTC
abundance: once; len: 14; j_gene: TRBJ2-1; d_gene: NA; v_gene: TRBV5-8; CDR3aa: CASSFISSFHEQFF; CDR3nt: TGTGCCAGCAGCTTCATTAGTTCATTCCATGAGCAGTTCTTC
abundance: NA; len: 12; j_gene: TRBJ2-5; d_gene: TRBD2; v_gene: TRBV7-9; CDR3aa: CVSSGGLETQYF; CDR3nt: TGTGTGTCTAGCGGGGGTTTAGAGACCCAGTACTTC
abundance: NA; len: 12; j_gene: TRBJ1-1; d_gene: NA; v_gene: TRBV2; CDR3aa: CASSDEGTEAFF; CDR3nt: TGTGCCAGCAGTGACGAGGGCACTGAAGCTTTCTTT
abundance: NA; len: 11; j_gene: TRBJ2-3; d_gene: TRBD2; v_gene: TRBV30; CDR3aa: CAWSQAGTQYF; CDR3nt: TGTGCCTGGAGCCAAGCGGGGACGCAGTATTTT
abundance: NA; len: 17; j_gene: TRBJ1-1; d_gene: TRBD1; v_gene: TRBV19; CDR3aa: CASSMTPGGVWNTEAFF; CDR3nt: TGTGCCAGTAGTATGACTCCAGGGGGCGTCTGGAACACTGAAGCTTTCTTT
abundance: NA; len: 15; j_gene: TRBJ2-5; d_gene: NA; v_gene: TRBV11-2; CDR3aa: CASSLGRHVQETQYF; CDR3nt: TGTGCCAGCAGCTTAGGGCGACACGTCCAAGAGACCCAGTACTTC
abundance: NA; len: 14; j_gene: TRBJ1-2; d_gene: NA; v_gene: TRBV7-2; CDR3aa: CASSLAGVGGSYTF; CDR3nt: TGTGCCAGCAGCTTAGCGGGAGTCGGGGGTAGCTACACCTTC
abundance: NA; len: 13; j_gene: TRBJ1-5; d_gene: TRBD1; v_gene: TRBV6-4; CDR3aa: CASGQDSNQPQHF; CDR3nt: TGTGCCAGCGGACAGGATAGCAATCAGCCCCAGCATTTT
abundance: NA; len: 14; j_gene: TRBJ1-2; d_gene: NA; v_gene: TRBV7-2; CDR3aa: CASSHRDVRYGYTF; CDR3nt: TGTGCCAGCAGCCACAGGGACGTGCGCTATGGCTACACCTTC
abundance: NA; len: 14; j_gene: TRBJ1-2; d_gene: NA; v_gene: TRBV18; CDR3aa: CASSPWAGLYGYTF; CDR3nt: TGTGCCAGCTCCCCCTGGGCGGGCCTCTATGGCTACACCTTC
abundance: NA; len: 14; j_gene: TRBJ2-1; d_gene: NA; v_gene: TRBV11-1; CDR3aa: CASSLGQDYNEQFF; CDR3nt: TGTGCCAGCAGCTTAGGACAGGATTACAATGAGCAGTTCTTC
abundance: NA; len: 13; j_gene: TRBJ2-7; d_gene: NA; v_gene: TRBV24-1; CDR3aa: CATPSARGHEQYF; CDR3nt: TGTGCCACCCCCAGTGCCAGGGGCCACGAGCAGTACTTC
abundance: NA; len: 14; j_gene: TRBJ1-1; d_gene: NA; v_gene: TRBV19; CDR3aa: CASNAQGTNTEAFF; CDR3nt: TGTGCCAGTAACGCGCAGGGGACGAACACTGAAGCTTTCTTT
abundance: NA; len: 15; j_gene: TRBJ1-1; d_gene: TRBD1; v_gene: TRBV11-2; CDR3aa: CASSLGDRFATEAFF; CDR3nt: TGTGCCAGCAGCTTAGGGGACAGGTTCGCCACTGAAGCTTTCTTT